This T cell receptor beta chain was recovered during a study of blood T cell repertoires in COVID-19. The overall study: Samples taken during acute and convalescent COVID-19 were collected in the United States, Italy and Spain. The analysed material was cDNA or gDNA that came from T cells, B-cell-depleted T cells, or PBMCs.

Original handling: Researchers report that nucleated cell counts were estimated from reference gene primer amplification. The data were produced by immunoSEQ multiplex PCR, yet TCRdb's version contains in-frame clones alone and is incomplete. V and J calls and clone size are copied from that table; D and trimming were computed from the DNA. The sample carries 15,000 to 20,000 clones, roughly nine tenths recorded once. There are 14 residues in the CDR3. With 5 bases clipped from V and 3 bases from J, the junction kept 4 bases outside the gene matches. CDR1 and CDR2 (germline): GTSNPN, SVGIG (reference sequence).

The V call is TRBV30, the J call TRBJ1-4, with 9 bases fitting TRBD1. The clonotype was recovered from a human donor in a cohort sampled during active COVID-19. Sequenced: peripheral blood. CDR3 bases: TGTGCCTGGGCTAGGGACAGGGCTAATGAAAAACTGTTTTTT. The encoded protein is CAWARDRANEKLFF. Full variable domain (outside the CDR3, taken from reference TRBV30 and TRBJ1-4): SQTIHQWPATLVQPVGSPLSLECTVEGTSNPNLYWYRQAAGRGLQLLFYSVGIGQISSEVPQNLSASRPQDRQFILSSKKLLLSDSGFYLCAWARDRANEKLFFGSGTQLSVL.